Each of the 7 T cell receptor beta chains below was sequenced from the same sample in a study of blood T cell repertoires in COVID-19. Sequenced by immunoSEQ multiplex PCR; TCRdb stores in-frame clones only, minus some. Seen here are 330,000 or so clones, under 95% observed once, and the top ten hold approximately 17%. Sequenced material: PBMCs or T cells enriched from blood (not recorded which). The source is a woman in her 30s who had recovered from COVID-19.

This clone has just a few counts. The V gene is TRBV4-3, the J gene TRBJ2-5; possible D gene TRBD2, 5 bases. The CDR3 is made up of 16 amino acids. V was clipped by 0 bases and J by 3 bases, with 14 bases between them. From germline, CDR1 is LGHNA and CDR2 YSLEER. The DNA for the CDR3 is TGCGCCAGCAGCCAAGAAGTACGGGGTAGAGAAGAGACCCAGTACTTC. This sequence encodes CASSQEVRGREETQYF.

As to this clone: The same CDR3 also results from other DNA sequences found in this sample. The rearrangement uses TRBV5-1 and TRBJ2-3; 7 bases are a match to TRBD2. The length of the CDR3 is 14 residues. The J segment lost 5 bases and the V segment lost 3 bases, leaving 6 bases of the junction unmatched. Germline V gene data show CDR1 as SGHRS and CDR2 as YFSETQ. As DNA, the CDR3 is TGCGCCAGCAGCTCGGGGGAGGGCGGAGATACGCAGTATTTT. This translates into CASSSGEGGDTQYF.

The chain uses TRBV7-9 and TRBJ2-7, with 10 bases aligning to TRBD2. Germline lookup yields CDR1 SEHNR and CDR2 FQNEAQ (reference sequence). Losses at the gene ends were 4 bases for V and 2 bases for J; bases not matched to a gene: 11. This CDR3 is built from 17 residues. The DNA of the CDR3 is TGTGCCAGCAGCTCACAGGATAGCGGGAGGTTCCCCTACGAGCAGTACTTC. Protein product: CASSSQDSGRFPYEQYF.

The chain has TRBV6-5 and TRBJ2-1; weak D call: TRBD2 (6 bases). This CDR3 has 14 residues. V was cut by 4 bases and J by 7 bases, with 14 bases left in between. Germline V gives CDR1 MNHEY, CDR2 SVGAGI. The CDR3 bases are TGTGCCAGCAGTTCCCGGGAGCGGTGGAATGAGCAGTTCTTC. Protein sequence: CASSSRERWNEQFF.

The V and J genes are TRBV6-5 and TRBJ1-3; a possible D gene is TRBD1 (6 bases). Trimming cost V 6 bases and J 0 bases, with 12 bases left between them. Germline V gene sequence: CDR1 MNHEY, CDR2 SVGAGI. This CDR3 spans 15 amino acids. The CDR3 sequence: CASRRDTSSGNTIYF. The CDR3 nucleotides read TGTGCCAGCAGAAGGGACACCAGCTCTGGAAACACCATATATTTT.

This clone was recorded at least ten times. The chain has TRBV6-1 and TRBJ1-4; 8 positions agree with TRBD1. J gave up 5 bases and V 1 base, and 0 bases lay outside the gene matches. The CDR3 contains 14 residues. Germline V gene sequence: CDR1 MNHNS, CDR2 SASEGT. The CDR3 DNA follows: TGTGCCAGCAGTGAAGGACAGGGGAATGAAAAACTGTTTTTT. It is translated as CASSEGQGNEKLFF.

V usage is TRBV7-8 and J usage is TRBJ1-5; 9 nucleotides match TRBD1. CDR1 SGHVS and CDR2 FQNEAQ come from the germline V gene. The CDR3 is 16 amino acids. With V trimmed by 5 bases and J by 4 bases, 9 bases remained unmatched. The DNA for the CDR3 is TGTGCCAGCAGCAATGACCCCGGGACAGGGAATCAGCCCCAGCATTTT. It specifies CASSNDPGTGNQPQHF.